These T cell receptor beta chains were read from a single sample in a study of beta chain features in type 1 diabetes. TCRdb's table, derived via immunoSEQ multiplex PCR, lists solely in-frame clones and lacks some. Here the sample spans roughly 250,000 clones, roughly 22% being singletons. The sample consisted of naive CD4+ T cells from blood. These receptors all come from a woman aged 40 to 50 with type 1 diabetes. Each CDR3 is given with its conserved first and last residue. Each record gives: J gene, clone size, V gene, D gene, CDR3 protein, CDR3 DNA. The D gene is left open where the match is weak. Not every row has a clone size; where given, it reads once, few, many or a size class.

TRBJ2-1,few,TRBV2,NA,CASISGTLNEQFF,TGTGCCAGCATTTCCGGGACTCTTAATGAGCAGTTCTTC
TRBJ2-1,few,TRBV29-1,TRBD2,CSVERSGGSSYNEQFF,TGCAGCGTTGAACGTAGCGGGGGGTCCTCCTACAATGAGCAGTTCTTC
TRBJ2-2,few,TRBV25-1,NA,CASGTGNTGELFF,TGTGCCAGCGGCACAGGGAACACCGGGGAGCTGTTTTTT
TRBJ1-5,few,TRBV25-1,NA,CASSGGQFSNQPQHF,TGTGCCAGCAGTGGCGGACAGTTTAGCAATCAGCCCCAGCATTTT
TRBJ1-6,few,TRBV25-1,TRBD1,CASSEWDSNSPLHF,TGTGCCAGCAGTGAATGGGACAGCAATTCACCCCTCCACTTT
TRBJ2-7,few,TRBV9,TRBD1,CASSVSDRAHEQYF,TGTGCCAGCAGCGTAAGTGACAGGGCCCACGAGCAGTACTTC
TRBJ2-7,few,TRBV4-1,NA,CASSQGSGTKGFF,TGCGCCAGCAGCCAAGGTTCGGGGACAAAGGGTTTCTTC
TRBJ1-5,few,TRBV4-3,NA,CASSQDPKRGNQPQHF,TGCGCCAGCAGCCAAGATCCTAAGAGGGGCAATCAGCCCCAGCATTTT
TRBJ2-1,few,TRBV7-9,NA,CASSLGHVNEQFF,TGTGCCAGCAGCTTGGGACATGTGAATGAGCAGTTCTTC
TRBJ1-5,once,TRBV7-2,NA,CASSLGGFQPQHF,TGTGCCAGCAGCTTAGGAGGATTCCAGCCCCAGCATTTT
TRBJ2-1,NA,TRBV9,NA,CASSVLGTRVNEQFF,TGTGCCAGCAGCGTACTCGGGACAAGGGTTAATGAGCAGTTCTTC
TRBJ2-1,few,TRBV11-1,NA,CASRTSSYNEQFF,TGTGCCAGCAGGACTAGCTCCTACAATGAGCAGTTCTTC
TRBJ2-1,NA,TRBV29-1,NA,CSVTTGSSYNEQFF,TGCAGCGTTACGACAGGTAGCTCCTACAATGAGCAGTTCTTC
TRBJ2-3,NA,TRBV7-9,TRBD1,CASSLRSTGGRTDTQYF,TGTGCCAGCAGCCTCCGATCGACAGGGGGTAGGACAGATACGCAGTATTTT
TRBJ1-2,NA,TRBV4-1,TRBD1,CASRASGTGIRGYTF,TGCGCCAGCAGAGCTTCCGGGACAGGGATTCGTGGCTACACCTTC
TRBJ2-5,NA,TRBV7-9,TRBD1,CASSLAAGQGRAETQYF,TGTGCCAGCAGCTTAGCGGCGGGACAGGGTAGAGCGGAGACCCAGTACTTC
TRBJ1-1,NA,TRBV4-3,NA,CASSQDGRDKMNTEAFF,TGCGCCAGCAGCCAAGATGGAAGGGACAAAATGAACACTGAAGCTTTCTTT
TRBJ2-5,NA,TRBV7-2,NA,CASSLVRETQYF,TGTGCCAGCAGCTTAGTTCGAGAGACCCAGTACTTC
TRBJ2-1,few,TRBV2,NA,CASSARGRGEQFF,TGTGCCAGCAGTGCCAGGGGACGGGGTGAGCAGTTCTTC
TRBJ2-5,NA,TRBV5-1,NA,CASSLEGGQETQYF,TGCGCCAGCAGCTTGGAAGGGGGCCAAGAGACCCAGTACTTC
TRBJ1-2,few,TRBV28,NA,CAASSRKGAGGYTF,TGTGCCGCCAGCAGTCGTAAAGGGGCCGGGGGCTACACCTTC
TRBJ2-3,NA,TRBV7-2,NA,CASSLPPTDTQYF,TGTGCCAGCAGCCTACCCCCTACAGATACGCAGTATTTT
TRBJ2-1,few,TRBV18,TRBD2,CASSPGTGGPYNEQFF,TGTGCCAGCTCACCAGGGACGGGAGGGCCCTACAATGAGCAGTTCTTC
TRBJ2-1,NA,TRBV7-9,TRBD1,CASSSQGQGTPNEQFF,TGTGCCAGCAGCTCCCAGGGACAGGGCACGCCCAATGAGCAGTTCTTC
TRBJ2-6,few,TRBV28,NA,CASSFPSGANVLTF,TGTGCCAGCAGTTTCCCATCTGGGGCCAACGTCCTGACTTTC
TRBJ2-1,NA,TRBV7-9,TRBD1,CASTRGQDNEQFF,TGTGCCAGCACTAGGGGACAGGACAATGAGCAGTTCTTC
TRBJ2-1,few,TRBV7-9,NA,CASSLIWEEGATYNEQFF,TGTGCCAGCAGCTTAATTTGGGAGGAGGGGGCCACCTACAATGAGCAGTTCTTC
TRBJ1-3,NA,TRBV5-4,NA,CASSSGGGNTIYF,TGTGCCAGCAGTTCAGGAGGTGGAAACACCATATATTTT
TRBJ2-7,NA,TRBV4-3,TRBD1,CASSQEWDSSYEQYF,TGCGCCAGCAGCCAAGAGTGGGACAGCAGCTACGAGCAGTACTTC
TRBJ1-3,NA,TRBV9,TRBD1,CASSRGDSSGNTIYF,TGTGCCAGCAGCCGTGGGGACAGCTCTGGAAACACCATATATTTT
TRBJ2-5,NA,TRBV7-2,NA,CASSRYQETQYF,TGTGCCAGCAGTCGGTACCAAGAGACCCAGTACTTC
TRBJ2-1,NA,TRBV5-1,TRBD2,CASALAGGPYNEQFF,TGCGCCAGCGCACTAGCGGGGGGACCGTACAATGAGCAGTTCTTC
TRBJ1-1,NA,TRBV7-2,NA,CASSLTRSGAGTEAFF,TGTGCCAGCAGCTTAACCCGCAGCGGGGCCGGCACTGAAGCTTTCTTT
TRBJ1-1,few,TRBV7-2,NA,CASSLDRNTEAFF,TGTGCCAGCAGCTTAGACAGGAACACTGAAGCTTTCTTT
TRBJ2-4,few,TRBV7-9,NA,CASLPGELWENIQYF,TGTGCCAGCCTACCTGGCGAGCTCTGGGAGAACATTCAGTACTTC
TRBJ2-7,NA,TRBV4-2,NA,CASSQDVRGGEQYF,TGTGCCAGCAGCCAAGATGTGAGAGGGGGCGAGCAGTACTTC
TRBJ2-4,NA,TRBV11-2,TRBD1,CASSLGTGGRVNIQYF,TGTGCCAGCAGCTTGGGGACAGGGGGTAGAGTAAACATTCAGTACTTC
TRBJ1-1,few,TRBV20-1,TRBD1,CSARGQGDAFF,TGCAGTGCTCGGGGACAGGGGGACGCTTTCTTT
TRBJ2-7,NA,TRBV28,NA,CASSLLRDSKNEQYF,TGTGCCAGCAGTTTATTGCGGGACAGCAAAAACGAGCAGTACTTC
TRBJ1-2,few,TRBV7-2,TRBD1,CASSLTAGQVYGYTF,TGTGCCAGCAGCTTAACTGCGGGACAGGTTTATGGCTACACCTTC
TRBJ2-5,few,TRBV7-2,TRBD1,CASSPGTGESETQYF,TGTGCCAGCAGCCCGGGGACAGGGGAGTCCGAGACCCAGTACTTC
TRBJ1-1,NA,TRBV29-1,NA,CSVTTGWISEAFF,TGCAGCGTTACAACAGGGTGGATATCTGAAGCTTTCTTT
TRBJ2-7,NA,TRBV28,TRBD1,CASSTGGGSYEQYF,TGTGCCAGCAGTACAGGGGGCGGCTCCTACGAGCAGTACTTC
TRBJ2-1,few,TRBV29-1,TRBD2,CSVGGSGGRDEQFF,TGCAGCGTTGGTGGTAGCGGGGGGCGGGATGAGCAGTTCTTC
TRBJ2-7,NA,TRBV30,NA,CAWSVGGLPYEQYF,TGTGCCTGGAGTGTAGGAGGGTTGCCCTACGAGCAGTACTTC
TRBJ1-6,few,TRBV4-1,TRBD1,CASSQGTGGFKNSPLHF,TGCGCCAGCAGCCAAGGGACAGGGGGATTTAAAAATTCACCCCTCCACTTT
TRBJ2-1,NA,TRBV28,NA,CASSIGGEVNEQFF,TGTGCCAGCAGCATCGGTGGGGAGGTGAATGAGCAGTTCTTC
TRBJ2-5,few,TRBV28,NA,CASSFQRVDETQYF,TGTGCCAGCAGTTTCCAGCGGGTGGATGAGACCCAGTACTTC
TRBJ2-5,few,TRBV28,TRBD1,CASSERTGPRGETQYF,TGTGCCAGCAGTGAAAGGACAGGGCCACGAGGGGAGACCCAGTACTTC